The 10 T cell receptor beta chains presented below share a single source sample, sequenced in a study of T cell clonality in common variable immunodeficiency. Sequencing used immunoSEQ multiplex PCR; TCRdb keeps in-frame clones, though not all of them. Singletons are absent from the sample, which has roughly 48,000 clones. Sample: peripheral blood mononuclear cells. Receptor source: a person aged 18 to 69 in good health.

This clone was counted only a few times. The CDR3 is cut off 3 residues early in the read; its end comes from the germline J gene. J is TRBJ2-3 and V is TRBV7-2; the D gene is possibly TRBD2 (5 bases). This CDR3 comprises 14 residues. The V gene's germline CDR1 is SGHTA and CDR2 FQGNSA. The part of the CDR3 DNA that was read is TGTGCCAGCAGCCCCTTTAGCGATGGAGAGACG. This gives the protein CASSPFSDGET. The entire CDR3 sequence reads CASSPFSDGETQYF. Full variable domain (missing parts from reference TRBV7-2 and TRBJ2-3): GAGVSQSPSNKVTEKGKDVELRCDPISGHTALYWYRQSLGQGLEFLIYFQGNSAPDKSGLPSDRFSAERTGGSVSTLTIQRTQQEDSAVYLCASSPFSDGETQYFGPGTRLTVL.

In this sample, this clone turned up many times. The DNA ends 3 residues before the CDR3 does, and the rest of the CDR3 is filled in from the germline J gene. This chain joins TRBV20-1 and TRBJ2-2, with a tentative D call TRBD2 (6 bases). The CDR3 is 13 residues long. V was shortened by 5 bases and J by 8 bases, with 15 bases between the two germline ends. Germline CDR1 reads DFQATT; CDR2 reads SNEGSKA (reference sequence). The CDR3 bases that were read are TGCAGTGCTCCGGGACTCAGCTATGGGGAG. Translating gives CSAPGLSYGE. The CDR3 in its entirety is CSAPGLSYGELFF.

This clone has more than one count but fewer than ten. The CDR3 is cut off 3 residues early in the read; its end comes from the germline J gene. This chain connects TRBV30 to TRBJ1-2; D ambiguous. This CDR3 has 14 amino acids. Germline assignment: CDR1 GTSNPN and CDR2 SVGIG (reference sequence). Trimming shortened V by 2 bases and J by 4 bases, and 14 bases separated the two germline ends. The CDR3 loop reads CAWSRRASTYGYTF. The covered CDR3 bases are TGTGCCTGGAGTAGGCGGGCGAGCACCTATGGC.

This clone showed up just a few times. Incomplete CDR3 DNA: TGTGCCAGTGCTCCGGGCGGGATGCTTAGCACAGATACC. Its protein product is CASAPGGMLSTDT. The complete CDR3 sequence is CASAPGGMLSTDTYTF. The chain has TRBV19 and TRBJ1-2; D ambiguous. The CDR3 goes on 3 residues after the read ends, and that part is filled in from the germline J gene. This CDR3 contains 16 residues. Germline values: CDR1 LNHDA, CDR2 SQIVND (reference sequence).

This clone was found many times. The CDR3 is cut off 3 residues early in the read; its end comes from the germline J gene. The chain couples TRBV20-1 to TRBJ1-5; 7 bases fit TRBD1. Germline V CDR1 and CDR2: DFQATT, SNEGSKA (reference sequence). The CDR3 is made up of 14 amino acids. V shed 6 bases and J 0 bases; nucleotides not matched to a gene: 5. Incomplete CDR3 DNA: TGCAGTGCGGGGACAGATTATAGCAATCAGCCC. Its protein product is CSAGTDYSNQP. The complete CDR3 reads CSAGTDYSNQPQHF.

This clone was seen ten or more times. The junction departs from the called germline gene at one end, perhaps through a read error. The observed sequence ends 3 residues before the CDR3 terminus, with the missing tail filled in from the germline J gene. This rearrangement joins TRBV4-2 to TRBJ2-7; a possible D gene is TRBD2 (6 bases). This CDR3 spans 13 amino acids. CDR1 LGHNA and CDR2 YNFKEQ come from the germline V gene. This CDR3 is CASSQLAGNEQYF. The CDR3 bases that were read are TGCGCCAGCAGCCAATTGGCGGGGAACGAG.

This clone was seen repeatedly, ten times or more. Coverage ceases 3 residues before the CDR3 finishes, and the germline J gene fills in the end. V is TRBV20-1 and J is TRBJ2-5; D possibly corresponds to TRBD2 (6 bases). Germline V gene sequence: CDR1 DFQATT, CDR2 SNEGSKA (reference sequence). The CDR3 is made up of 12 amino acids. The ends were cut back, 6 bases at V and 4 bases at J, with 12 bases in the middle. Here the CDR3 reads CSAHRGGETQYF. CDR3 DNA (partial): TGCAGTGCCCACCGGGGAGGAGAGACC.

This clone was counted at least ten times. Relative to the germline gene, one junction end is altered; a read error may explain this. The DNA ends 3 residues before the CDR3 does, and the rest of the CDR3 is filled in from the germline J gene. This chain links TRBV4-2 with TRBJ1-2; TRBD1 aligns across 7 bases. CDR1 is LGHNA and CDR2 is YNFKEQ in the germline V gene. CDR3 length: 17 residues. Incomplete CDR3 DNA: TGCGCCAGAGATTCAAACCGGAGACAGGGTCGGGGCTATGGC. Its protein product is CARDSNRRQGRGYG. The whole CDR3 sequence reads CARDSNRRQGRGYGYTF.

This clone was seen repeatedly, ten times or more. The CDR3 end is not reached by the read, which stops 3 residues before it; the germline J gene fills it in. Other DNA sequences of this sample code for an identical CDR3. J is TRBJ2-7 and V is TRBV20-1; tentative D call: TRBD1 (6 bases). The germline gives CDR1 DFQATT, CDR2 SNEGSKA (reference sequence). The CDR3 is made up of 14 amino acids. The V end was cut by 6 bases, the J end by 1 base, with 16 bases between. CDR3 bases read: TGCAGTGCCGCCCCCGTCGGACAGTCCTACGAG. Residues: CSAAPVGQSYE. The entire CDR3 reads CSAAPVGQSYEQYF.

This clone was detected many times. Read sequence stops 3 residues before the CDR3 end, and the germline J gene provides the missing end. J is TRBJ1-5 and V is TRBV5-1; no reliable D call. The CDR3 totals 12 residues. The V end lost 7 bases, the J end lost 4 bases, and 9 bases lay between the germline ends. Germline V CDR1 and CDR2: SGHRS, YFSETQ. The CDR3: CASAVENQPQHF. The CDR3 DNA, read in part, is TGCGCCAGCGCAGTTGAGAATCAGCCC.